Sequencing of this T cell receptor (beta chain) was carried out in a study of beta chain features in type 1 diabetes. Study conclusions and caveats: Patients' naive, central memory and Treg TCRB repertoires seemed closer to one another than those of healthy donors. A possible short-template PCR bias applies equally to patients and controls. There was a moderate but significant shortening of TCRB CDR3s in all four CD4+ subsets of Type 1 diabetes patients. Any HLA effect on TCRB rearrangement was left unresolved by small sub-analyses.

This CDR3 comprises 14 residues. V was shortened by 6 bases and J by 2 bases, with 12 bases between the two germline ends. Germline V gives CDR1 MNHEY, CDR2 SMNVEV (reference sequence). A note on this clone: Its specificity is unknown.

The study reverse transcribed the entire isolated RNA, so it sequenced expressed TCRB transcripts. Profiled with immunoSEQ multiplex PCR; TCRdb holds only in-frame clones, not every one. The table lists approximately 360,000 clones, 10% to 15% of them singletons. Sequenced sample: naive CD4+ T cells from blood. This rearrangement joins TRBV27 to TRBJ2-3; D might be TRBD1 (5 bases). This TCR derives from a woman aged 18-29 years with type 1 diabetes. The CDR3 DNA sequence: TGTGCCAGCAGCCAAGGGGCAGCCACAGATACGCAGTATTTT. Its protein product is CASSQGAATDTQYF.